A single sample is the source of the 19 T cell receptor beta chains below, sequenced in a study of T cells in tuberculosis. TCRdb keeps only in-frame clones here, not all; method: immunoSEQ multiplex PCR. The sample includes more than 45,000 clones, over 75% of them seen just once. After thawing and overnight rest, PBMC were stained with GMM-loaded CD1B tetramer, viability dye and anti-CD3 for sorting. C32 glucose monomycolate from Rhodococcus equi was loaded onto the CD1B tetramers. The sample comprised CD1b-GMM tetramer-negative cells sorted from PBMCs. All receptors derive from an adult woman with latent tuberculosis.

The J gene is TRBJ1-4, the V gene TRBV4-1; TRBD1 agrees at 7 bases. V shed 4 bases, J shed 0 bases, and the junction held 5 bases outside the gene matches. Looked up from germline, CDR1 is MGHRA and CDR2 is YSYEKL. The CDR3 runs 16 residues. This CDR3 reads CASSRTTGATNEKLFF. CDR3 DNA sequence: TGCGCCAGCAGCCGAACAACAGGGGCAACTAATGAAAAACTGTTTTTT.

On this clone itself: The sample carries other DNA sequences with the same CDR3. This chain links TRBV30 with TRBJ1-5, with D unresolved. The CDR3 spans 13 residues. Germline CDR1 is GTSNPN and CDR2 is SVGIG (reference sequence). Trimming left V 2 bases short and J 2 bases short, with 7 bases between. The chain's CDR3 is CAWSPQGNQPQHF. The CDR3 DNA follows: TGTGCCTGGAGTCCCCAGGGCAATCAGCCCCAGCATTTT.

V and J are TRBV19 and TRBJ1-1, with TRBD1 identical over 10 bases. Trimming removed 4 bases from V and 0 bases from J; junction bases left unmatched: 14. CDR1 LNHDA and CDR2 SQIVND come from the germline V gene (reference sequence). The length of the CDR3 is 19 residues. The CDR3, as DNA: TGTGCCAGTAGTAACCGGGACAGGGGATGGCGGACTATGAACACTGAAGCTTTCTTT. The encoded protein is CASSNRDRGWRTMNTEAFF. Filled out from reference TRBV19 and TRBJ1-1, the complete variable domain reads DGGITQSPKYLFRKEGQNVTLSCEQNLNHDAMYWYRQDPGQGLRLIYYSQIVNDFQKGDIAEGYSVSREKKESFPLTVTSAQKNPTAFYLCASSNRDRGWRTMNTEAFFGQGTRLTVV.

V gene TRBV27 combines with J gene TRBJ1-5; D ambiguous. V was shortened by 2 bases and J by 8 bases, with 13 bases between the two germline ends. This CDR3 is 14 amino acids long. Germline CDR1 reads MNHEY; CDR2 reads SMNVEV (reference sequence). CDR3 residues: CASSLREESEPQHF. The CDR3 region has the DNA TGTGCCAGCAGTTTAAGGGAGGAGAGTGAGCCCCAGCATTTT.

The chain uses TRBV5-1 and TRBJ1-2; D gene uncertain. CDR3 length: 17 residues. The V end was cut by 5 bases, the J end by 1 base, with 21 bases between. The germline gives CDR1 SGHRS, CDR2 YFSETQ. Here the CDR3 DNA reads TGCGCCAGCAGATCCGATTGGAGGAGCCTTTATAACTATGGCTACACCTTC. This encodes CASRSDWRSLYNYGYTF.

This chain connects TRBV7-2 to TRBJ2-1, with 9 bases fitting TRBD2. The CDR3 contains 15 residues. Germline values: CDR1 SGHTA, CDR2 FQGNSA. V lost 1 base to trimming and J lost 6 bases; unmatched junction nucleotides: 4. CDR3 sequence: CASSLEGTSINEQFF. CDR3 DNA: TGTGCCAGCAGCTTAGAAGGGACTAGCATCAATGAGCAGTTCTTC.

The table lists this clone with a few counts. The rearrangement joins TRBV7-2 to TRBJ2-3; weak D call: TRBD1 (6 bases). Deletions cut 8 bases from V and 3 bases from J, with 12 bases between. From germline, CDR1 is SGHTA and CDR2 FQGNSA. The CDR3 is 13 residues long. DNA for the CDR3: TGTGCCAGCTCAAGGGGGTGGACAGATACGCAGTATTTT. As protein: CASSRGWTDTQYF.

The gene calls are TRBV29-1 and TRBJ1-1; no clear D gene. The V gene lost 2 bases and the J gene lost 9 bases, with 7 bases spanning the gap. The CDR3 has 10 residues. CDR1 and CDR2 (germline): SQVTM, ANQGSEA. CDR3 coding DNA: TGCAGCGTTGAATCCCGTCAAGCTTTCTTT. This gives the protein CSVESRQAFF.

The chain combines TRBV20-1 with TRBJ2-5, with D uncertain. The germline CDR1 and CDR2 sequences are DFQATT and SNEGSKA (reference sequence). Trimming cost V 6 bases and J 3 bases, with 8 bases left between them. This CDR3 spans 11 amino acids. The CDR3 reads CSAQIKETQYF. CDR3 bases: TGCAGTGCCCAGATAAAAGAGACCCAGTACTTC.

The rearrangement links TRBV28 to TRBJ2-7; a weak D match, TRBD1 (5 bases). The germline V gene has CDR1 MDHEN and CDR2 SYDVKM. This CDR3 is 13 amino acids long. V gave up 8 bases and J gave up 0 bases, with 11 bases separating them. This chain's CDR3 is CASLKRGSYEQYF. CDR3 nucleotides: TGTGCCAGCCTCAAAAGGGGCTCCTACGAGCAGTACTTC. Using reference TRBV28 and TRBJ2-7 for the parts outside the CDR3, the full variable domain is DVKVTQSSRYLVKRTGEKVFLECVQDMDHENMFWYRQDPGLGLRLIYFSYDVKMKEKGDIPEGYSVSREKKERFSLILESASTNQTSMYLCASLKRGSYEQYFGPGTRLTVT.

Written as DNA, the CDR3 is TGCGCCAGCAGCTTAGGCGCCAGCGGGAGTAGGGACAATGAGCAGTTCTTC. This gives the protein CASSLGASGSRDNEQFF. This chain connects TRBV5-1 to TRBJ2-1; the match to TRBD2 covers 8 bases. This CDR3 region has 17 residues. V shed 2 bases and J 5 bases; nucleotides not matched to a gene: 12. Germline assignment: CDR1 SGHRS and CDR2 YFSETQ.

The rearrangement joins TRBV10-3 to TRBJ1-5; tentative D call: TRBD1 (6 bases). With 7 bases removed from V and 4 bases from J, the gap between germline ends came to 11 bases. The CDR3 is 13 residues long. The V gene's germline CDR1 is ENHRY and CDR2 SYGVKD. The CDR3 nucleotides are TGTGCCATCACGGGGGGCACAAATCAGCCCCAGCATTTT. It specifies CAITGGTNQPQHF.

The gene calls are TRBV28 and TRBJ2-7; 10 bases are a match to TRBD2. The CDR3 runs 16 residues. The V and J ends lost 3 bases and 6 bases, in that order; junction bases with no gene match: 11. The germline CDR1 and CDR2 sequences are MDHEN and SYDVKM. The CDR3 here is CASSFSKTLAGVEQYF. For the CDR3, the DNA is TGTGCCAGCAGTTTTTCGAAGACTCTAGCGGGAGTCGAGCAGTACTTC.

V is TRBV7-6 and J is TRBJ2-1; D is unresolved. V lost 0 bases, J lost 4 bases, and 4 bases lay in between. From germline, CDR1 is SGHVS and CDR2 FNYEAQ. This CDR3 spans 13 amino acids. CDR3 residues: CASSLARYNEQFF. The CDR3 DNA reads TGTGCCAGCAGCTTAGCGAGGTACAATGAGCAGTTCTTC.

The genes are TRBV29-1 and TRBJ2-1; no reliable D call. The germline V gene encodes CDR1 SQVTM and CDR2 ANQGSEA. V was shortened by 4 bases and J by 9 bases, with 16 bases between the two germline ends. This CDR3 spans 13 amino acids. In DNA, the CDR3 is TGCAGCGTTGCTGAGAGCCACCCGGGTGAGCAGTTCTTC. Residues: CSVAESHPGEQFF.

J is TRBJ1-1 and V is TRBV4-1; no reliable D call. V lost 3 bases to trimming and J lost 11 bases, with 16 bases between them. The germline gives CDR1 MGHRA, CDR2 YSYEKL. The CDR3 sequence is 13 residues long. The CDR3 loop is CASSHPTGGLAFF. The CDR3 region has the DNA TGCGCCAGCAGCCACCCGACGGGAGGGTTGGCTTTCTTT.

The table lists this clone with a count of one. V is TRBV29-1 and J is TRBJ2-3; a possible D gene is TRBD1 (6 bases). The CDR3 sequence is 12 residues long. Germline V CDR1 and CDR2: SQVTM, ANQGSEA. Trimming removed 2 bases from V and 4 bases from J, with 7 bases in between. The CDR3 DNA reads TGCAGCGTTGAACAGGGGCCAGATACGCAGTATTTT. Encoded protein: CSVEQGPDTQYF.

The V gene is TRBV29-1, the J gene TRBJ2-5; D might be TRBD2 (5 bases). The assigned J gene may be wrong: the sequence end matches TRBJ2-7 better. The CDR3 length is 12 residues. Germline-derived CDR1 and CDR2 are SQVTM and ANQGSEA. The CDR3 spells CSVEGTGYEQYF. CDR3 sequence (DNA): TGCAGCGTTGAAGGGACTGGCTACGAGCAGTACTTC.

The chain couples TRBV4-3 to TRBJ2-7, with TRBD1 matching over 7 bases. Losses at the gene ends were 3 bases for V and 2 bases for J; bases not matched to a gene: 10. Germline V gene sequence: CDR1 LGHNA, CDR2 YSLEER. The CDR3 spans 16 residues. In DNA, the CDR3 is TGCGCCAGCAGCCATGACAGGGTCAATTCCGCCTACGAGCAGTACTTC. Its protein product is CASSHDRVNSAYEQYF.